This T cell receptor (beta chain) was obtained from a study of shared clonotypes between healthy human individuals (dated by TCRdb to the early 2020s). Background for the entire study: The cohort included three men and two women between 18 and 49 years of age. For each donor, CD4 naive and CD4 memory were each run on three plates, CD8 naive on two plates, and CD8 memory on one plate. Between about 0.85 and 9.5 billion PBMCs per donor were obtained by leukapheresis. Blood TCR repertoires of 5 or 6 healthy adults were deeply sequenced to estimate repertoire size and the extent of clonotype sharing between individuals. To increase sequencing depth and limit assay-specific biases, different laboratories used diverse techniques to prepare libraries and sequence TCR repertoires.

The donors were healthy, HIV-negative adults who had no recently reported acute infections or vaccinations. Only Caucasian adults living in Nashville, Tennessee, USA were represented among the donors. CD4+ T cells were enriched by magnetic negative selection, after which naive cells were positively selected on CD45RA and the negative fraction was taken as the memory subset. Blood was collected by leukapheresis, and PBMCs were isolated by Ficoll-Histopaque density gradient centrifugation and then cryopreserved in liquid nitrogen vapor phase. Analytical flow cytometry was used to check the purity and quantity of every magnetically sorted T cell population. Each sorted fraction had its genomic DNA isolated and then quantified by UV absorbance on a Nanodrop 2000c. What the research found in general, with its limitations: Sharing across several donors was observed for 4.5% to 6.5% of naive CD4, less than 4% of naive CD8, about 2.3% of memory CD4, and roughly 0.43% of memory CD8 clonotypes. Sampling was restricted to blood, and TCR repertoires in tissues likely differ from the TCR repertoires found in blood. Pairwise subsampling indicated that sequencing depth was expected to affect the degree of clonotype sharing among donors. The small number of donors limited the genetic and exposure-history diversity represented. Incomplete sequencing was indicated by rarefaction of sorted-subset datasets, despite the large sequencing depth. Compared with non-shared clonotypes, the clonotypes found in all four sorted-subset donors had higher generation probabilities. Naive subsets generally had larger estimated clonotype richness than memory subsets did.

In its sample, this clone was seen a few times. Its antigen is currently not known. Within one base of it there is no much larger clone, and no base qualities were kept. Using the deep immunoSEQ assay, multiplex PCR amplified TCR CDR3 regions from genomic DNA. For each cell subset, the extracted genomic DNA was distributed evenly across all wells of several immunoSEQ 96-well plates, and each plate served as one replicate. Each replicate PCR for sorted subsets received around 0.2 ug genomic DNA, equal to tens of thousands of T cell genomes. Purified libraries were quantified with a Qubit 3.0 fluorometer, sized on a Bioanalyzer 2100, and re-quantified with the KAPA Library Quantification kit. Each immunoSEQ 96-well plate was sequenced on its own single-read 150-cycle Illumina NextSeq 550 flow cell. Per the authors' processing: Because the immunoSEQ output included only junctional sequences and no quality scores, the filtering could not be the same as the filtering used for full-length reads. To assign V/J genes and CDR3, sequences were annotated against IMGT germline references using PyIR, a Python wrapper for IgBLAST v1.9. Reads with weak V/J assignments (E-value above 1e-6), missing CDR3, stop codons, out-of-frame junctions, or ambiguous translated residues were removed. V3J clonotypes were defined as sequences sharing an identical inferred V gene, J gene, and CDR3 amino acid sequence. Percentage overlap between repertoires was calculated by dividing the number of shared unique clonotypes by the size of the smaller repertoire. Three approaches were used to assess repertoire richness: RTK rarefaction, the Chao1 estimator, and Recon v2.1 estimates of unobserved clonotypes. OLGA was used to compute generation probabilities for all TCRbeta clonotypes that the gDNA method yielded from a handful of donors. The clones in this table, taken by TCRdb from immuneACCESS, are in-frame only. Not every clone is retained; where verified, under half of the shortfall comes from an unresolved V gene, and the cause of the rest is unknown. Clonal size and the V and J genes are those of that table, whereas D and trimming came from the DNA. Counted in this sample were around 340,000 clones; around 79% of them appeared once. Roughly 10% of the sample is held by the ten biggest clonotypes.

Sequenced sample: memory CD4+ T cells sorted from blood. The cell subset or site label on this specimen signifies: CD45RA-negative fraction. The TCR was taken from a young man in good health.

Here is the DNA: TGTGCCTGGAGTGGATCGGACAGGGGCGAGCAGTACTTC. It specifies CAWSGSDRGEQYF. This sequence uses TRBV30 and TRBJ2-7; a stretch of 9 junction bases matches TRBD1. From a lookup of the germline V gene (reference sequence), CDR1 and CDR2 are GTSNPN and SVGIG. Clipping removes 1 base from V and 6 bases from J, with 4 as the unmatched junction base count. There are 13 amino acids in the CDR3, from cysteine to phenylalanine inclusive. The read is trimmed to its CDR3 DNA, 39 bases read in frame from base 1.